These 21 T cell receptor beta chains share one sample of origin, sequenced in a study of T cell repertoires in cytomegalovirus infection. TCRdb itself ran the reads through MiXCR, one entry per CDR3 protein. The repertoire has 300,000 to 400,000 distinct CDR3 sequences, around 25% of them found once; the top ten carry about an eighth. These receptors have no known antigen. This specimen consisted of cultured PBMCs, obtained from culture after CMV antigen stimulation. These receptors originate from a human donor in good health (CMV status not recorded). Some clones in this sample may be carry-over from other donors' samples.

This clonotype was seen many times. The chain links TRBV7-2 to TRBJ1-2, with D perhaps matching TRBD1 (6 bases). This CDR3 has 15 amino acids. Germline V CDR1 and CDR2: SGHTA, FQGNSA. V lost 5 bases to trimming and J lost 8 bases, with 21 bases between them. The CDR3 DNA reads TGTGCCAGCAGCCCACAACGTTCGGGGGGCTCAGGCTACACCTTC. It translates to CASSPQRSGGSGYTF.

J is TRBJ2-5 and V is TRBV7-2, with D unclear. The V and J ends lost 8 bases and 5 bases respectively, with 12 bases between them. CDR1 and CDR2 (germline): SGHTA, FQGNSA. This CDR3 contains 12 residues. This CDR3 is CASAVGLETQYF. The DNA for the CDR3 is TGTGCCAGCGCCGTCGGTCTGGAGACCCAGTACTTC.

This clonotype was recorded a few times. The J gene is TRBJ2-3, the V gene TRBV20-1, with 7 bases aligning to TRBD2. V was clipped by 2 bases and J by 4 bases; unmatched bases: 9. Germline V lookup: CDR1 DFQATT, CDR2 SNEGSKA (reference sequence). This CDR3 is 15 amino acids long. CDR3 DNA sequence: TGCAGTGCTAGAAACGCGGGAGAGTTCTCAGATACGCAGTATTTT. It codes for CSARNAGEFSDTQYF.

The chain employs TRBV29-1 and TRBJ1-1; no firm D call. The CDR3 has 11 residues. V lost 1 base to trimming and J lost 1 base, with 1 base between them. Germline V CDR1 and CDR2: SQVTM, ANQGSEA. This CDR3 is CSVEANTEAFF. CDR3 nucleotide sequence: TGCAGCGTTGAAGCGAACACTGAAGCTTTCTTT.

In its sample, this clonotype was seen a few times. The V call is TRBV4-3, the J call TRBJ2-5; D not certain. Germline CDR1 reads LGHNA; CDR2 reads YSLEER. The V end was cut by 3 bases, the J end by 2 bases, with 10 bases between. The CDR3 is made up of 14 amino acids. The CDR3 loop reads CASSQTFPQETQYF. Written as DNA, the CDR3 is TGCGCCAGCAGCCAGACTTTTCCTCAAGAGACCCAGTACTTC.

V is TRBV28 and J is TRBJ2-5; possible D gene TRBD2, 5 bases. Germline-derived CDR1 and CDR2 are MDHEN and SYDVKM. The CDR3 contains 14 residues. V was shortened by 3 bases and J by 5 bases, with 13 bases between the two germline ends. The CDR3 here is CASSFSGSRETQYF. The CDR3 coding sequence is TGTGCCAGCAGTTTTTCGGGGAGTAGGGAGACCCAGTACTTC.

The chain couples TRBV20-1 to TRBJ2-7, with TRBD1 as a possible D gene (6 bases). CDR3 length: 13 residues. Germline V CDR1 and CDR2: DFQATT, SNEGSKA (reference sequence). The V end lost 3 bases, the J end lost 2 bases, and 11 bases lay between the germline ends. CDR3 coding DNA: TGCAGTGCTAGGGGACAAGGGCCCTACGAGCAGTACTTC. Protein sequence: CSARGQGPYEQYF.

The V call is TRBV19, the J call TRBJ1-1; 8 nucleotides match TRBD1. The CDR3 is made up of 17 amino acids. The ends lost 3 bases at V and 1 base at J; junction bases unmatched: 10. CDR1 and CDR2 from the germline V gene are LNHDA and SQIVND (reference sequence). The CDR3 DNA sequence: TGTGCCAGTAGTATGCGGCCGGACAGGGTGGCGAACACTGAAGCTTTCTTT. Protein: CASSMRPDRVANTEAFF.

The chain combines TRBV4-2 with TRBJ2-5; perhaps TRBD2 as D (5 bases). The ends were cut back, 4 bases at V and 3 bases at J, with 12 bases in the middle. In germline, CDR1 is LGHNA, CDR2 YNFKEQ. The CDR3 runs to 14 residues. In nucleotides, the CDR3 is TGTGCCAGCAGCCGGACTGGGGAAGAAGAGACCCAGTACTTC. Residues: CASSRTGEEETQYF.

In this sample, this clonotype turned up a few times. This rearrangement joins TRBV6-2 or TRBV6-3 to TRBJ2-5, with 7 positions matching TRBD2. The junction had 19 bases not matched to a gene; V was cut back by 8 bases and J by 4 bases. The CDR3 covers 17 residues. Germline V gene sequence: CDR1 MNHEY, CDR2 SVGEGT. The CDR3 bases are TGTGCCAGCGGCTCCGCGGCGGGAGTCGACGGATTAGAGACCCAGTACTTC. Translated, it gives CASGSAAGVDGLETQYF.

The chain combines TRBV5-3 with TRBJ2-4; D may be TRBD1 or TRBD2 (6 bases each). TRBV5-3 is given ORF status, its function remaining uncertain. Trimming pared 8 bases from V and 7 bases from J, leaving 19 bases between. The CDR3 length is 14 residues. The CDR3 bases are TGTGCCAGCGCCAAAGGGGGGTCGGAGAACATTCAGTACTTC. It specifies CASAKGGSENIQYF.

This clonotype occurred a few times. The CDR3 spells CASSTDTYEQYF. For the CDR3, the DNA is TGTGCCAGCAGTACGGACACTTACGAGCAGTACTTC. The chain recombines TRBV12-3 or TRBV12-4 with TRBJ2-7, with TRBD1 as a possible D gene (5 bases). The CDR3 spans 12 residues. V lost 5 bases and J 4 bases, leaving 9 bases between the germline ends.

The rearrangement links TRBV12-3 or TRBV12-4 to TRBJ2-5; D perhaps matches TRBD1 (6 bases). CDR3 size: 14 residues. V was cut by 6 bases and J by 3 bases, with 14 bases left in between. CDR3 nucleotide sequence: TGTGCCAGCAGCCCATGGACAGACGAAGAGACCCAGTACTTC. Translated: CASSPWTDEETQYF.

This clonotype was found many times. The chain carries TRBV7-8 and TRBJ2-7; 14 bases are a match to TRBD2. V gave up 1 base and J gave up 3 bases; unmatched junction bases: 8. From germline, CDR1 is SGHVS and CDR2 FQNEAQ. The CDR3 has 18 amino acids. This CDR3 is CASSLDGTSGSRVYEQYV. DNA of the CDR3: TGTGCCAGCAGCTTAGACGGGACTAGCGGGAGTAGGGTCTACGAGCAGTACGTC.

The V gene is TRBV6-2 or TRBV6-3, the J gene TRBJ2-7, with D possibly matching TRBD2 (5 bases). Between the trimmed V and J ends, which lost 4 bases and 3 bases, there was a span of 10 bases. The V gene's germline CDR1 is MNHEY and CDR2 SVGEGT. CDR3 length: 13 amino acids. As DNA, the CDR3 is TGTGCCAGCAGTTTATGCGGGTACTACGAGCAGTACGTC. It codes for CASSLCGYYEQYV.

This chain links TRBV28 with TRBJ2-1, with a tentative D call TRBD1 (6 bases). Trimming cost V 6 bases and J 3 bases, with 15 bases left between them. This CDR3 has 15 residues. Germline V gene data show CDR1 as MDHEN and CDR2 as SYDVKM. For the CDR3, the DNA is TGTGCCAGCAGGTCCGGGACACAGCTCTACAATGAGCAGTTCTTC. Its protein is CASRSGTQLYNEQFF. Based on the CDR3 plus reference TRBV28 and TRBJ2-1, the full variable domain is DVKVTQSSRYLVKRTGEKVFLECVQDMDHENMFWYRQDPGLGLRLIYFSYDVKMKEKGDIPEGYSVSREKKERFSLILESASTNQTSMYLCASRSGTQLYNEQFFGPGTRLTVL.

This clonotype showed up many times. The CDR3 region has the DNA TGTGCCAGCAGCTTAGTTTCCGGACATGGGCGTCAGCCCCAGCATTTT. It yields the protein CASSLVSGHGRQPQHF. The genes are TRBV7-2 and TRBJ1-5; weak D call: TRBD1 (5 bases). Trimming stripped 1 base from V and 6 bases from J, with 16 bases between. This CDR3 has 16 residues. Germline V gene lookup returns CDR1 SGHTA and CDR2 FQGNSA.

The chain recombines TRBV20-1 with TRBJ1-1; D is unclear. Germline values: CDR1 DFQATT, CDR2 SNEGSKA (reference sequence). V lost 0 bases and J lost 0, with 5 bases in between. The CDR3 has 13 amino acids. The CDR3 loop is CSARDVLNTEAFF. In DNA form, the CDR3 reads TGCAGTGCTAGAGATGTGCTGAACACTGAAGCTTTCTTT.

In its sample, this clonotype was seen a few times. DNA of the CDR3: TGTGCCAGCACCAGTGGCTGGGCCAAGGATGAGCAGTTCTTC. This encodes CASTSGWAKDEQFF. The gene calls are TRBV5-5 and TRBJ2-1, with unresolved D. From germline, CDR1 is SGHKS and CDR2 YYEKEE (reference sequence). The CDR3 is 14 amino acids. V was trimmed by 6 bases and J by 8 bases, leaving 18 bases between them.

J is TRBJ2-5 and V is TRBV29-1; D may be TRBD2 (6 bases). Germline V gene sequence: CDR1 SQVTM, CDR2 ANQGSEA. The CDR3 has 14 amino acids. V was pared by 2 bases and J by 3 bases, with 13 bases between. The chain's CDR3 is CSVEMRLGKETQYF. The CDR3, as DNA: TGCAGCGTTGAAATGCGACTAGGAAAAGAGACCCAGTACTTC.

V and J are TRBV6-5 and TRBJ2-1; D possibly corresponds to TRBD2 (5 bases). From germline, CDR1 is MNHEY and CDR2 SVGAGI. The CDR3 contains 13 residues. V shed 4 bases and J shed 7 bases, with 11 bases lying between them. The CDR3 here is CASSSTGRNEQFF. CDR3 bases: TGTGCCAGCAGTTCAACGGGAAGAAATGAGCAGTTCTTC.